These 11 T cell receptor beta chains came from one sample sequenced in a study of shared clonotypes between healthy human individuals. TCRdb's copy holds only in-frame clones and misses some; the assay was immunoSEQ multiplex PCR. This table has 550,000 to 800,000 clones, about 90% appearing once. The sample consisted of memory CD8+ T cells from PBMCs. The subset here: CD45RO+ cells pooled with CCR7-negative TemRA cells. These receptors were obtained from a man aged 18 to 30 in good health. Some clones in this sample may be carry-over from other donors' samples.

The chain couples TRBV11-2 to TRBJ2-7; 7 bases line up with TRBD1. The germline CDR1 and CDR2 sequences are SGHAT and FQNNGV. Trimming cost V 2 bases and J 1 base; bases outside gene matches: 11. This CDR3 spans 17 amino acids. The CDR3 here is CASSLISGGTVSYEQYF. The CDR3 nucleotides are TGTGCCAGCAGCTTAATCTCAGGGGGAACCGTGTCCTACGAGCAGTACTTC.

This clone appeared a single time. This rearrangement joins TRBV18 to TRBJ2-5; tentatively, D is TRBD1 or TRBD2 (5 bases each). Germline V lookup: CDR1 KGHSH, CDR2 LQKENI. Trimming left V 3 bases short and J 5 bases short, with 16 bases between. CDR3 size: 15 residues. Here the CDR3 reads CASSPGQRPRETQYF. The CDR3, as DNA: TGTGCCAGCTCACCGGGGCAGCGGCCGCGTGAGACCCAGTACTTC.

Note on this clone: A read error may produce the germline difference seen at one junction end. V gene TRBV7-2 combines with J gene TRBJ1-4; D is uncertain. The CDR3 loop spans 11 amino acids. Germline-derived CDR1 and CDR2 are SGHTA and FQGNSA. The CDR3 coding sequence is TGTGCAAGCACTACCAATGAAAAACTGTTTTTT. Translated: CASTTNEKLFF. Combining the CDR3 with reference TRBV7-2 and TRBJ1-4 gives the whole variable domain GAGVSQSPSNKVTEKGKDVELRCDPISGHTALYWYRQSLGQGLEFLIYFQGNSAPDKSGLPSDRFSAERTGGSVSTLTIQRTQQEDSAVYLCASTTNEKLFFGSGTQLSVL.

The gene calls are TRBV14 and TRBJ2-3; D might be TRBD1 (5 bases). This CDR3 comprises 13 residues. In germline, CDR1 is SGHDN, CDR2 FVKESK. Trimming took 3 bases from V and 2 from J, leaving 6 bases between them. The CDR3 nucleotides are TGTGCCAGCAGCCAGACAGTCACAGATACGCAGTATTTT. Its protein is CASSQTVTDTQYF.

The chain recombines TRBV27 with TRBJ2-7; the D gene is possibly TRBD1 (6 bases). The V gene lost 2 bases and the J gene lost 1 base, with 15 bases spanning the gap. Per germline, CDR1 MNHEY and CDR2 SMNVEV (reference sequence). The CDR3 totals 16 residues. CDR3 loop: CASSLGPGARSYEQYF. The CDR3 nucleotides are TGTGCCAGCAGTTTAGGTCCAGGGGCCAGGTCCTACGAGCAGTACTTC.

CDR3 residues: CASSLPGFLDTSTNEKLFF. The CDR3, as DNA: TGTGCCAGCAGTTTACCAGGCTTCCTTGACACTTCAACTAATGAAAAACTGTTTTTT. The rearrangement uses TRBV28 and TRBJ1-4; D ambiguous. Germline loops: CDR1 MDHEN, CDR2 SYDVKM. The CDR3 has 19 residues. The ends were cut back, 2 bases at V and 0 bases at J, with 19 bases in the middle.

CDR3 coding DNA: TGTGCCAGCAGCTTAGGGATAGGCAGAGCTTTCTTT. Its protein is CASSLGIGRAFF. The chain carries TRBV7-6 and TRBJ1-1; D gene unclear. This CDR3 has 12 amino acids. Germline V lookup: CDR1 SGHVS, CDR2 FNYEAQ. V was shortened by 1 base and J by 10 bases, with 10 bases between the two germline ends.

The chain combines TRBV5-4 with TRBJ2-7; tentatively, D is TRBD2 (7 bases). Germline CDR1 is SGHNT and CDR2 is YYREEE (reference sequence). This CDR3 region has 14 residues. The V gene lost 1 base and the J gene lost 3 bases, with 11 bases spanning the gap. In nucleotides, the CDR3 is TGTGCCAGCAGCTTGCCAGGGGAGGGCTACGAGCAGTACTTC. Encoded protein: CASSLPGEGYEQYF. Together with reference TRBV5-4 and TRBJ2-7, the CDR3 gives the full variable domain: ETGVTQSPTHLIKTRGQQVTLRCSSQSGHNTVSWYQQALGQGPQFIFQYYREEENGRGNFPPRFSGLQFPNYSSELNVNALELDDSALYLCASSLPGEGYEQYFGPGTRLTVT.

About this clone itself: The same CDR3 arises from other DNA sequences in this sample as well. This chain connects TRBV27 to TRBJ2-5; D gene uncertain. V was shortened by 6 bases and J by 2 bases, with 4 bases between the two germline ends. This CDR3 is 11 amino acids long. Germline V gene data show CDR1 as MNHEY and CDR2 as SMNVEV (reference sequence). For the CDR3, the DNA is TGTGCCAGCAGAAATCAAGAGACCCAGTACTTC. As protein: CASRNQETQYF.

The rearrangement uses TRBV5-6 and TRBJ2-2, with D hard to call. V shed 3 bases and J shed 4 bases, with 16 bases lying between them. The CDR3 covers 16 residues. CDR1 and CDR2 from the germline V gene are SGHDT and YYEEEE. The CDR3 region is CASSSRRMDVTGELFF. CDR3 nucleotide sequence: TGTGCCAGCAGCTCCCGACGGATGGACGTCACCGGGGAGCTGTTTTTT.

For the CDR3, the DNA is TGTGCCAGCAGCTCCGACAGGGGGGTCACCGGGGAGCTGTTTTTT. Translated, it gives CASSSDRGVTGELFF. The chain combines TRBV7-6 with TRBJ2-2; 9 bases line up with TRBD1. The CDR3 totals 15 residues. V shed 4 bases and J 4 bases; nucleotides not matched to a gene: 4. CDR1 is SGHVS, CDR2 FNYEAQ, per germline.